The sequence of this T cell receptor (beta chain) was determined in a study of CD8 T cells in Susac syndrome. Study summary: Clinically active disease was present in roughly 6 of the sequenced Susac syndrome patients. Eight of these patients were in remission. Overall study results and limits: CD4+ repertoires of Susac syndrome patients lacked detectable clonal expansion.

On this clonotype itself: Its target is not known.

It was with random hexamers that about 0.45 to 1 ug RNA was reverse transcribed. An immunoSEQ multiplex PCR generated amplified TCR beta CDR3 products spanning 54 Vbeta and 13 Jbeta. MiXCR, run by TCRdb on the immunoSEQ multiplex PCR reads, gives a single entry per CDR3 protein. The sample has more than 150,000 distinct CDR3 sequences, 95% to 97% seen once. The CDR3 is 19 amino acids. Sequencing of TCR beta was performed on blood CD8+ T cells and on blood CD4+ T cells. The TCR originated in a human donor with Susac syndrome. The J gene is TRBJ2-4, the V gene TRBV21-1; TRBD2, the table's D call, lacks a check against the DNA. TRBV21-1 is annotated as a pseudogene. Specimen: CD4+ T cells from PBMCs. As DNA, the CDR3 is TGTGCCAGCAGCAAATGGCCGTGGACTAGCGGAGTAGCCAAAAACATTCAGTACTTC. Its translation: CASSKWPWTSGVAKNIQYF.